These 5 T cell receptor beta chains were sequenced from one sample in a study of identical twins. TCRdb re-called the 5' RACE reads through MiXCR, storing one row per CDR3 protein. The repertoire holds about 150,000 distinct CDR3 sequences, with under 4.5% as singletons. The sequenced sample was memory T cells sorted from blood. The origin of the receptors is a man younger than 35 in good health.

This clonotype was counted at least ten times. This chain uses TRBV20-1 with TRBJ2-1; D remains unclear. This CDR3 is built from 11 residues. V was cut by 0 bases and J by 10 bases, with 7 bases left in between. Germline lookup yields CDR1 DFQATT and CDR2 SNEGSKA (reference sequence). This chain's CDR3 is CSARDAHEQFF. The CDR3 nucleotides are TGCAGTGCTAGAGATGCCCACGAGCAGTTCTTC.

This clonotype was detected ten times or more. CDR3 coding DNA: TGTGCCAGCAGCTCGGGACTAGCGGGAGGCGAGCAGTACTTC. Translated, it gives CASSSGLAGGEQYF. This sequence joins TRBV3-1 and TRBJ2-7; 15 nucleotides align to TRBD2. Germline values: CDR1 LGHDT, CDR2 YNNKEL (reference sequence). This CDR3 region has 14 residues. V gave up 5 bases and J gave up 6 bases; unmatched junction bases: 2.

The count of this clonotype is one. A much larger clone differs by one base, so this may be a read error. The rearrangement uses TRBV7-8 and TRBJ2-3; 7 bases match TRBD1. This CDR3 is built from 14 residues. V trimming: 5 bases; J trimming: 4 bases; junction bases outside the gene matches: 6. Germline V gene sequence: CDR1 SGHVS, CDR2 FQNEAQ. This CDR3 is CASSGRDSADTQYF. Written as DNA, the CDR3 is TGTGCCAGCAGCGGTCGGGACAGTGCAGATACGCAGTATTTT.

This clonotype was seen many times. The V and J genes are TRBV5-1 and TRBJ2-5; a possible D gene is TRBD2 (6 bases). CDR3 length: 12 amino acids. CDR1 is SGHRS, CDR2 YFSETQ, per germline. Trimming took off 4 bases at V and 4 bases at J, with 8 bases between the two ends. The CDR3: CASSGGGETQYF. The CDR3 DNA is TGCGCCAGCAGCGGGGGAGGAGAGACCCAGTACTTC.

This clonotype was observed at least ten times. The chain joins TRBV4-2 to TRBJ2-7; 11 nucleotides line up with TRBD2. This CDR3 region has 15 residues. V lost 1 base and J lost 5; bases outside the gene matches: 4. Germline V lookup: CDR1 LGHNA, CDR2 YNFKEQ. In DNA, the CDR3 is TGTGCCAGCAGCCAAGTAGCGGGAGGGCCTAACGAGCAGTACGTC. It translates to CASSQVAGGPNEQYV.